A single sample is the source of the 27 T cell receptor beta chains below, sequenced in a study of tumor-infiltrating lymphocytes in primary liver carcinoma. Co-extraction yielded RNA and DNA from around 20-30 mg of unsorted bulk tissue. The template, around 520 ng total RNA, yielded TCR beta cDNA made with a constant-region primer. ARM-PCR was slightly modified, and three nested multiplex PCR rounds with it gave rise to the TCR beta libraries. Forward primers for TRBV1-TRBV30 and a C-beta reverse primer served the first two PCR rounds, at about 10 cycles each. Via MiXCR, TCRdb re-called the multiplex PCR reads, giving one row per CDR3 protein. The sample carries almost 45,000 distinct CDR3 sequences, more than 60% recorded once. The sequenced sample was tumor-adjacent normal liver tissue. All receptors come from a woman aged 25 to 39 with primary liver carcinoma and hepatitis B virus infection.

Worth noting for this clonotype: A junction end diverges from the germline sequence, so it may reflect a read error. The chain has TRBV5-1 and TRBJ2-2; D may be TRBD1 (6 bases). The V gene's germline CDR1 is SGHRS and CDR2 YFSETQ. CDR3 length equals 17 residues. CDR3 region: CSSSLGHRDKNTGELFF. In nucleotides, the CDR3 is TGCTCCAGCAGCTTGGGGCACAGGGACAAGAATACCGGGGAGCTGTTTTTT. Looking up the rest from reference TRBV5-1 and TRBJ2-2 gives the full variable domain: KAGVTQTPRYLIKTRGQQVTLSCSPISGHRSVSWYQQTPGQGLQFLFEYFSETQRNKGNFPGRFSGRQFSNSRSEMNVSTLELGDSALYLCSSSLGHRDKNTGELFFGEGSRLTVL.

This clonotype was counted ten times or more. The V call is TRBV12-3 or TRBV12-4, the J call TRBJ2-2, with D perhaps given as TRBD1 or TRBD2 (6 bases each). There are 15 residues in the CDR3. V was trimmed by 6 bases and J by 5 bases, leaving 16 bases between them. CDR3 residues: CASSLKGGYTGELFF. The DNA for the CDR3 is TGTGCCAGCAGCTTGAAGGGGGGTTATACCGGGGAGCTGTTTTTT.

This clonotype was seen at least ten times. The chain has TRBV14 and TRBJ2-3; possibly TRBD1 or TRBD2 for D (5 bases each). The CDR3 has 16 residues. Trimming removed 4 bases from V and 0 bases from J, with 14 bases in between. Per the germline V gene, CDR1 is SGHDN and CDR2 is FVKESK. CDR3 sequence: CASSLPGTASTDTQYF. The CDR3 bases are TGTGCCAGCAGCCTCCCGGGGACGGCAAGCACAGATACGCAGTATTTT.

Points on this clonotype: The junction shows a germline mismatch at one end, possibly a read error. This chain connects TRBV14 to TRBJ2-3, with unresolved D. The CDR3 is 12 amino acids. The germline gives CDR1 SGHDN, CDR2 FVKESK. The DNA of the CDR3 is TGTACCAGGAGCCAAGTAGCATATACGCAGTATTTT. Its translation is CTRSQVAYTQYF. The variable domain in full, completed from reference TRBV14 and TRBJ2-3, reads EAGVTQFPSHSVIEKGQTVTLRCDPISGHDNLYWYRRVMGKEIKFLLHFVKESKQDESGMPNNRFLAERTGGTYSTLKVQPAELEDSGVYFCTRSQVAYTQYFGPGTRLTVL.

This clonotype has ten or more counts. The V gene is TRBV6-5, the J gene TRBJ2-2; 11 positions match TRBD2. Trimming at V came to 4 bases and at J to 6 bases, leaving 16 bases not matched to a gene. Germline V lookup: CDR1 MNHEY, CDR2 SVGAGI. The CDR3 is 19 residues long. The CDR3 nucleotides read TGTGCCAGCAGTTTACCCCGTGGGACTAGCGGTATCCGGGCCGGGGAGCTGTTTTTT. It is translated as CASSLPRGTSGIRAGELFF.

With regard to this clonotype: An end of the junction does not agree with germline; a read error may underlie this. The rearrangement joins TRBV6-8 to TRBJ2-5; TRBD2 agrees at 7 bases. The CDR3 totals 14 residues. The germline gives CDR1 MNHGY, CDR2 SAAAGT. This CDR3 is CASHTSSGQETQYF. Written as DNA, the CDR3 is TGCGCCAGCCATACGTCTAGCGGCCAAGAGACCCAGTACTTC.

This clonotype has a count of ten or more. The chain is built from TRBV12-3 or TRBV12-4 and TRBJ2-7, with 8 nucleotides matching TRBD1. J gave up 6 bases and V 5 bases, and 9 bases lay outside the gene matches. The CDR3 has 14 residues. Here the CDR3 DNA reads TGTGCCAGCAGTCTTGACAGGGGTTCAGCCGAGCAGTACTTC. Protein sequence: CASSLDRGSAEQYF.

Concerning this clonotype: A much larger clonotype is one base distant, so this may be a read error. The chain carries TRBV11-2 and TRBJ2-5; TRBD2 matches 10 bases. Germline loops: CDR1 SGHAT, CDR2 FQNNGV. The CDR3 has 14 amino acids. The CDR3 spells CVSSSASGSRTQYF. The CDR3 DNA follows: TGTGTCAGCAGCTCAGCTAGCGGGAGTAGGACCCAGTACTTC.

This clonotype was observed a single time. This likely comes from a read error, as the CDR3 has no conserved phenylalanine or tryptophan at its end. The gene calls are TRBV28 and TRBJ2-1, with 9 bases matching TRBD2. V was clipped by 8 bases and J by 5 bases; unmatched bases: 7. Germline V gives CDR1 MDHEN, CDR2 SYDVKM. The CDR3 totals 14 residues. In DNA form, the CDR3 reads TGTGCCAGCTGGGGGACTAGCAGCGACAATGAGCAGTTCTCC. It yields the protein CASWGTSSDNEQFS.

This clonotype was observed at least ten times. The CDR3 DNA follows: TGCGCCAGCAGCTATGACAGAACCTACGAGCAGTACTTC. Its translation: CASSYDRTYEQYF. The chain has TRBV5-1 and TRBJ2-7; D perhaps matches TRBD1 (5 bases). V dropped 3 bases and J dropped 2 bases, with 9 bases sitting between them. CDR3 size: 13 residues. Germline-derived CDR1 and CDR2 are SGHRS and YFSETQ.

The sample holds many counts of this clonotype. The chain recombines TRBV9 with TRBJ2-1; 9 bases are shared with TRBD2. Looked up from germline, CDR1 is SGDLS and CDR2 is YYNGEE. V trimming: 3 bases; J trimming: 8 bases; junction bases outside the gene matches: 12. CDR3 length: 16 amino acids. CDR3 coding DNA: TGTGCCAGCAGCGCATATCCCTCGCGGGAGGGGCATGAGCAGTTCTTC. Translated: CASSAYPSREGHEQFF.

V gene TRBV6-5 combines with J gene TRBJ2-7; 7 bases are shared with TRBD1. V gave up 0 bases and J gave up 3 bases; unmatched junction bases: 11. The V gene's germline CDR1 is MNHEY and CDR2 SVGAGI. This CDR3 spans 17 amino acids. The CDR3 loop is CASSYSTPGQVHYEQYF. CDR3 coding DNA: TGTGCCAGCAGTTACTCGACGCCAGGACAGGTCCACTACGAGCAGTACTTC.

The table lists this clonotype with many counts. This chain connects TRBV5-1 to TRBJ2-1; the D gene is possibly TRBD2 (6 bases). Germline values: CDR1 SGHRS, CDR2 YFSETQ. Trimming pared 4 bases from V and 8 bases from J, leaving 16 bases between. This CDR3 has 14 amino acids. CDR3 residues: CASSLRAEGYEQFF. The DNA for the CDR3 is TGCGCCAGCAGCCTGAGGGCGGAGGGGTATGAGCAGTTCTTC.

Worth noting for this clonotype: Possible read error: a much larger clone is one base away. This chain links TRBV12-3 or TRBV12-4 with TRBJ1-6; tentative D call: TRBD1 (5 bases). CDR3 length equals 13 residues. DNA of the CDR3: TGTGCCTGCAGTTTCAGCGCAGGGTCACCCCTCCACTTT. This encodes CACSFSAGSPLHF.

Ten or more counts support this clonotype. This chain links TRBV28 with TRBJ2-7, with 11 bases aligning to TRBD2. Trimming cost V 6 bases and J 5 bases; bases outside gene matches: 9. Germline assignment: CDR1 MDHEN and CDR2 SYDVKM. The CDR3 length is 15 residues. CDR3 amino acids: CASRVGGTSGHEQYF. CDR3 DNA sequence: TGTGCCAGCAGGGTAGGCGGGACTAGCGGTCACGAGCAGTACTTC.

This clonotype was observed many times. V and J are TRBV6-6 and TRBJ2-1; D might be TRBD1 (8 bases). The ends were cut back, 10 bases at V and 7 bases at J, with 26 bases in the middle. The CDR3 extends over 16 amino acids. Germline V gene data show CDR1 as MNHNY and CDR2 as SVGAGI (reference sequence). This CDR3 reads CATTGGSAYGGNEQFF. In DNA form, the CDR3 reads TGTGCCACTACAGGGGGGAGCGCCTACGGGGGGAATGAGCAGTTCTTC.

V is TRBV11-2 and J is TRBJ2-1, with a weak D call TRBD2 (5 bases). This CDR3 has 12 residues. Trimming took 5 bases from V and 16 from J, leaving 18 bases between them. In germline, CDR1 is SGHAT, CDR2 FQNNGV. The CDR3 here is CASSMERNEGFF. The CDR3 coding sequence is TGTGCCAGCAGCATGGAAAGGAATGAGGGCTTCTTC.

In the case of this clonotype: Compared with germline, one end of the junction differs, possibly owing to a read error. V gene TRBV5-6 combines with J gene TRBJ2-1, with D perhaps TRBD1 or TRBD2 (5 bases each). The CDR3 covers 18 residues. The germline V gene encodes CDR1 SGHDT and CDR2 YYEEEE. DNA for the CDR3: TGTGTCAGCAGCAAGCGCTATTACCGGGACGGCTCCTACAATGAGCAGTTCTTC. Translating it yields CVSSKRYYRDGSYNEQFF.

Details on this clonotype: This may be a read error: a much more frequent sequence differs by one nucleotide. The chain combines TRBV7-9 with TRBJ2-2, with D maybe TRBD2 (6 bases). The CDR3 contains 14 residues. Germline loops: CDR1 SEHNR, CDR2 FQNEAQ (reference sequence). Here the CDR3 reads CASSSDYRTGGLFF. CDR3 coding DNA: TGTGCCAGCAGCTCGGACTACAGAACCGGGGGGCTGTTTTTT.

As concerns this clonotype: A read error may produce the germline difference seen at one junction end. The rearrangement joins TRBV7-8 to TRBJ2-7; weak D call: TRBD1 (5 bases). The germline gives CDR1 SGHVS, CDR2 FQNEAQ. The CDR3 has 15 residues. The CDR3 DNA is TGTGCCAGTAGCTCAGAAGGCAGGGCGCCCTACGAGCAGTACTTC. Its protein product is CASSSEGRAPYEQYF.

The chain employs TRBV5-4 and TRBJ1-3; D is unresolved. The CDR3 is 14 residues long. V lost 5 bases, J lost 3 bases, and 12 bases lay in between. Germline loops: CDR1 SGHNT, CDR2 YYREEE (reference sequence). CDR3 amino acids: CASSRTEHGNTIYF. In DNA, the CDR3 is TGTGCCAGCAGTCGGACTGAGCATGGAAACACCATATATTTT.

This clonotype has just a few counts. The CDR3 loop is CASTNTLGLAGMFNEQFF. CDR3 nucleotide sequence: TGTGCCAGCACCAACACCCTGGGACTAGCGGGAATGTTCAATGAGCAGTTCTTC. This chain uses TRBV7-9 with TRBJ2-1; 13 positions agree with TRBD2. CDR3 size: 18 residues. J gave up 6 bases and V 7 bases, and 15 bases lay outside the gene matches. Germline CDR1 reads SEHNR; CDR2 reads FQNEAQ (reference sequence).

A note on this clonotype: A junction end diverges from the germline sequence, so it may reflect a read error. The rearrangement links TRBV5-5 to TRBJ2-1; D gene uncertain. Germline assignment: CDR1 SGHKS and CDR2 YYEKEE (reference sequence). CDR3 length: 13 residues. CDR3 amino acids: CASSLSLINEQFF. In DNA form, the CDR3 reads TGTGCAAGCAGCTTAAGCTTGATTAATGAGCAGTTCTTC. Full variable domain (rest looked up from reference TRBV5-5 and TRBJ2-1): DAGVTQSPTHLIKTRGQQVTLRCSPISGHKSVSWYQQVLGQGPQFIFQYYEKEERGRGNFPDRFSARQFPNYSSELNVNALLLGDSALYLCASSLSLINEQFFGPGTRLTVL.

About this clonotype itself: A read error may produce the germline difference seen at one junction end. The V and J genes are TRBV7-9 and TRBJ2-7; D is unclear. In germline, CDR1 is SEHNR, CDR2 FQNEAQ (reference sequence). The CDR3 extends over 10 amino acids. This chain's CDR3 is CVSSGSEQYF. In nucleotides, the CDR3 is TGTGTCAGCAGTGGATCCGAGCAGTACTTC.

In the case of this clonotype: Since the CDR3 does not end with the conserved phenylalanine or tryptophan, this likely comes from a read error. The chain employs TRBV6-1 and TRBJ2-2, with D perhaps TRBD2 (7 bases). Per germline, CDR1 MNHNS and CDR2 SASEGT. This CDR3 spans 15 amino acids. The CDR3 is CASTGIQGTGGGLFL. In nucleotides, the CDR3 is TGTGCCAGCACCGGTATACAGGGAACCGGCGGGGGGCTGTTTTTA.

Many counts were recorded for this clonotype. The chain is built from TRBV30 and TRBJ2-5; D gene unclear. The germline V and J ends were trimmed by 3 bases and 1 base, with 6 bases remaining between them. Germline V gene data show CDR1 as GTSNPN and CDR2 as SVGIG (reference sequence). This CDR3 is built from 12 residues. The CDR3 DNA is TGTGCCTGGAGCAGCCTCCAAGAGACCCAGTACTTC. Protein product: CAWSSLQETQYF. The full variable domain, its missing parts supplied by reference TRBV30 and TRBJ2-5, is SQTIHQWPATLVQPVGSPLSLECTVEGTSNPNLYWYRQAAGRGLQLLFYSVGIGQISSEVPQNLSASRPQDRQFILSSKKLLLSDSGFYLCAWSSLQETQYFGPGTRLLVL.

The rearrangement links TRBV11-2 to TRBJ2-1, with D uncertain. The germline CDR1 and CDR2 sequences are SGHAT and FQNNGV. This CDR3 region has 14 residues. V was clipped by 5 bases and J by 11 bases, with 19 bases between them. The CDR3 sequence is CASSLGWVWNKQFF. CDR3 in DNA: TGTGCCAGCAGCCTCGGGTGGGTGTGGAATAAGCAGTTCTTC.